A selection of T cell receptor beta chains follows, all from one sample in a study of T cells after yellow fever vaccination. TCRdb processed the 5' RACE reads anew with MiXCR; each CDR3 protein has one entry. Of roughly 340,000 distinct CDR3 sequences listed, approximately 4% are singletons. This sample comprised PBMCs, obtained 5 days after the yellow fever booster vaccination. The receptors derive from a man between 18 and 35 years old who received the YFV17D yellow fever vaccine. Each CDR3 is given with its conserved first and last residue. Fields, in order: J gene, clone size, V gene, D gene, CDR3 protein, CDR3 DNA. The D gene is left open where the match is weak. The size of a clone is reported for some rows only, either as once, few or many, or as a class for expanded clones.

J gene: TRBJ1-6; clone size: few; V gene: TRBV27; D gene: TRBD1; CDR3 protein: CASSLGTGGLYSPLHF; CDR3 DNA: TGTGCCAGCAGTTTAGGGACAGGGGGCCTTTATTCACCCCTCCACTTT
J gene: TRBJ1-5; clone size: few; V gene: TRBV5-1; D gene: .; CDR3 protein: CASSEKTNRASNQPQHF; CDR3 DNA: TGCGCCAGCAGCGAGAAAACCAACAGGGCTAGCAATCAGCCCCAGCATTTT
J gene: TRBJ2-7; clone size: .; V gene: TRBV6-2/TRBV6-3; D gene: .; CDR3 protein: CATKGTEKYEQYF; CDR3 DNA: TGTGCCACCAAGGGGACGGAGAAGTACGAGCAGTACTTC
J gene: TRBJ2-2; clone size: few; V gene: TRBV11-2; D gene: .; CDR3 protein: CASLGRRPGTGELFF; CDR3 DNA: TGTGCCAGCCTGGGTCGGCGCCCGGGCACCGGGGAGCTGTTTTTT
J gene: TRBJ2-7; clone size: many; V gene: TRBV5-1; D gene: .; CDR3 protein: CASSLAARVYEQYF; CDR3 DNA: TGCGCCAGCAGCTTAGCGGCCAGAGTTTACGAGCAGTACTTC
J gene: TRBJ1-2; clone size: few; V gene: TRBV29-1; D gene: .; CDR3 protein: CSVADRLNYGYTF; CDR3 DNA: TGCAGCGTTGCGGACAGACTTAACTATGGCTACACCTTC
J gene: TRBJ2-5; clone size: many; V gene: TRBV5-1; D gene: .; CDR3 protein: CASSPVLGETQYF; CDR3 DNA: TGCGCCAGCAGCCCCGTATTGGGGGAGACCCAGTACTTC
J gene: TRBJ1-1; clone size: .; V gene: TRBV5-1; D gene: .; CDR3 protein: CASSPRVRENTEAFF; CDR3 DNA: TGCGCCAGCAGCCCCCGTGTCAGAGAGAACACTGAAGCTTTCTTT
J gene: TRBJ2-6; clone size: few; V gene: TRBV9; D gene: .; CDR3 protein: CASSVDANLRRANVLTF; CDR3 DNA: TGTGCCAGCAGCGTAGACGCAAACCTCCGGAGGGCCAACGTCCTGACTTTC
J gene: TRBJ2-5; clone size: few; V gene: TRBV9; D gene: .; CDR3 protein: CASTGGGGQRETQYF; CDR3 DNA: TGTGCCAGCACCGGAGGCGGGGGCCAACGAGAGACCCAGTACTTC
J gene: TRBJ2-6; clone size: few; V gene: TRBV28; D gene: TRBD1; CDR3 protein: CASDGRTGRRSGANVLTF; CDR3 DNA: TGTGCCAGCGATGGAAGGACAGGTAGAAGGTCTGGGGCCAACGTCCTGACTTTC
J gene: TRBJ1-2; clone size: .; V gene: TRBV5-1; D gene: .; CDR3 protein: CASSLAASYGYTF; CDR3 DNA: TGCGCCAGCAGCTTGGCCGCCTCCTATGGCTACACCTTC
J gene: TRBJ1-1; clone size: many; V gene: TRBV24-1; D gene: .; CDR3 protein: CATSDSLGAATEAFF; CDR3 DNA: TGTGCCACCAGTGATAGTCTGGGGGCGGCCACTGAAGCTTTCTTT
J gene: TRBJ2-7; clone size: few; V gene: TRBV6-2/TRBV6-3; D gene: .; CDR3 protein: CASILTPGRLGGGEQYF; CDR3 DNA: TGTGCCAGCATACTTACTCCGGGACGTCTCGGAGGTGGCGAGCAGTACTTC
J gene: TRBJ2-2; clone size: few; V gene: TRBV27; D gene: .; CDR3 protein: CATRAQGPTGELFF; CDR3 DNA: TGTGCCACCCGCGCCCAGGGCCCCACCGGGGAGCTGTTTTTT
J gene: TRBJ1-2; clone size: few; V gene: TRBV7-9; D gene: TRBD1; CDR3 protein: CASSVDREIYGYTF; CDR3 DNA: TGTGCCAGCAGCGTAGACAGGGAAATCTATGGCTACACCTTC
J gene: TRBJ2-2; clone size: .; V gene: TRBV6-2/TRBV6-3; D gene: .; CDR3 protein: CASKTGRTGELFF; CDR3 DNA: TGTGCCAGCAAAACAGGAAGGACCGGGGAGCTGTTTTTT
J gene: TRBJ2-3; clone size: few; V gene: TRBV21-1; D gene: .; CDR3 protein: CASSNGLAGCTDTQYF; CDR3 DNA: TGTGCCAGCAGCAATGGACTAGCGGGGTGCACAGATACGCAGTATTTT
J gene: TRBJ2-2; clone size: few; V gene: TRBV7-8; D gene: .; CDR3 protein: CASSQTRAVGELFF; CDR3 DNA: TGTGCCAGCAGCCAAACCCGGGCAGTCGGGGAGCTGTTTTTT
J gene: TRBJ1-3; clone size: many; V gene: TRBV15; D gene: .; CDR3 protein: CATSRDRGSGNTIYF; CDR3 DNA: TGTGCCACCAGCAGAGATCGGGGCTCTGGAAACACCATATATTTT
J gene: TRBJ2-5; clone size: few; V gene: TRBV7-2; D gene: .; CDR3 protein: CASTRRGGRETQYF; CDR3 DNA: TGTGCCAGCACCCGGAGGGGGGGGCGAGAGACCCAGTACTTC